A selection of T cell receptor beta chains follows, all from one sample in a study of siplizumab effects on memory and regulatory T cells. Clones were read by immunoSEQ multiplex PCR, and TCRdb kept only the in-frame ones, dropping some. Of approximately 100,000 clones detected, around 90% appear once; the ten largest clones hold roughly 2.7%. The sequencing sample was made of CD4+ T cells sorted from blood. These receptors were obtained from a human donor in good health. Some clones in this sample may be carry-over from other donors' samples. Each CDR3 is given with its conserved first and last residue. The D gene is left open where the match is weak. A clone size is listed for some rows: how often the clone was seen (once, few, many), or a class if it is expanded.

CDR3	size	D	V	J
CASSPGGPSSGNTIYF	NA	NA	TRBV19	TRBJ1-3
CASSSGGANYGYTF	NA	NA	TRBV5-4	TRBJ1-2
CASSDAGGQETQYF	NA	TRBD2	TRBV5-1	TRBJ2-5
CASSVAGRGEQYF	NA	TRBD2	TRBV9	TRBJ2-7
CASSLAGRSTDTQYF	NA	TRBD2	TRBV5-6	TRBJ2-3
CASSRLAGVPDTQYF	NA	TRBD2	TRBV27	TRBJ2-3
CAIRGDRNEKLFF	NA	TRBD1	TRBV10-3	TRBJ1-4
CASSRLAPYEQYF	NA	TRBD2	TRBV7-2	TRBJ2-7
CASSPADRDNSPLHF	once	NA	TRBV18	TRBJ1-6
CSVVRGRGGNEQFF	once	TRBD1	TRBV29-1	TRBJ2-1
CASSDSRQGMNTEAFF	NA	TRBD1	TRBV10-2	TRBJ1-1
CSVGQGAYGYTF	NA	TRBD1	TRBV29-1	TRBJ1-2
CASSGDKQETQYF	NA	NA	TRBV6-1	TRBJ2-5
CAWSRQGSETQYF	NA	TRBD1	TRBV30	TRBJ2-5
CASSPATRIFGEQFF	NA	NA	TRBV18	TRBJ2-1
CASSLKGAGVNEKLFF	NA	TRBD1	TRBV19	TRBJ1-4
CASSFTGGETQYF	NA	NA	TRBV7-9	TRBJ2-5
CAISGSGQGRVRGYTF	few	NA	TRBV10-3	TRBJ1-2
CASSPWTGSNQPQHF	NA	TRBD1	TRBV5-1	TRBJ1-5
CASSVGGQGVYEQYF	NA	TRBD1	TRBV9	NA
CASSLGGQRSGELFF	NA	TRBD1	TRBV7-7	TRBJ2-2
CASSSGGASEEQFF	NA	NA	TRBV5-4	TRBJ2-1
CASSLGRGENQPQHF	NA	NA	TRBV5-4	TRBJ1-5
CASSQEREDAFF	NA	NA	TRBV4-2	TRBJ1-1
CASSFPTILRGSNQPQHF	NA	NA	TRBV28	TRBJ1-5
CASSQVASGRAAQFF	few	TRBD2	TRBV14	TRBJ2-1
CASRASGATDTQYF	NA	TRBD2	TRBV6-5	TRBJ2-3
CASSRWGLTGGYGYTF	NA	NA	TRBV5-4	TRBJ1-2
CASSESGLAGGNSYNEQFF	NA	TRBD2	TRBV10-2	TRBJ2-1
CASTHGVGSYEQYF	NA	NA	TRBV5-1	TRBJ2-7